This passage covers 19 T cell receptor beta chains from one sample sequenced in a study of cytomegalovirus exposure and HLA in healthy donors. PCR primers comprised 60 Vbeta and 13 Jbeta primers. Sequencing used immunoSEQ multiplex PCR; TCRdb keeps in-frame clones, though not all of them. Of about 210,000 clones in the sample, 75% to 90% were seen once. Sequences were obtained from PBMCs. Receptors originate from a boy aged 2 to 10 in good health and CMV-seronegative.

The chain combines TRBV27 with TRBJ1-4; no clear D. There are 13 residues in the CDR3. Trimming took 5 bases from V and 5 from J, leaving 9 bases between them. Germline lookup yields CDR1 MNHEY and CDR2 SMNVEV (reference sequence). CDR3 coding DNA: TGTGCCAGCAGTGATCGAGCGAATGAAAAACTGTTTTTT. This gives the protein CASSDRANEKLFF.

A single count supports this clone. This rearrangement joins TRBV5-1 to TRBJ2-7, with D tentatively TRBD2 (6 bases). V lost 6 bases to trimming and J lost 2 bases, with 12 bases between them. This CDR3 is built from 13 residues. Germline lookup yields CDR1 SGHRS and CDR2 YFSETQ. This CDR3 reads CASTGTVAYEQYF. CDR3 bases: TGCGCCAGCACAGGGACTGTAGCCTACGAGCAGTACTTC.

The chain recombines TRBV5-1 with TRBJ1-6; 7 bases map to TRBD1. The CDR3 length is 18 residues. With 0 bases clipped from V and 7 bases from J, the junction kept 13 bases outside the gene matches. The V gene's germline CDR1 is SGHRS and CDR2 YFSETQ. As DNA, the CDR3 is TGCGCCAGCAGCTTGGACTTAAGACAGGGATCAGGGAATTCACCCCTCCACTTT. This codes for CASSLDLRQGSGNSPLHF.

This clone was seen a few times. The V and J genes are TRBV6-1 and TRBJ2-7; maybe TRBD1 (6 bases). CDR3 length: 13 residues. V was trimmed by 2 bases and J by 9 bases, leaving 14 bases between them. From germline, CDR1 is MNHNS and CDR2 SASEGT. CDR3 protein: CASSETKDRTQYF. The DNA for the CDR3 is TGTGCCAGCAGTGAAACAAAGGACAGAACGCAGTACTTC.

The chain joins TRBV5-1 to TRBJ2-7; perhaps TRBD2 as D (7 bases). This CDR3 has 14 residues. Per the germline V gene, CDR1 is SGHRS and CDR2 is YFSETQ. Trimming stripped 2 bases from V and 6 bases from J, with 15 bases between. Here the CDR3 DNA reads TGCGCCAGCAGCTTAGGGGGGGGTTATAGCGAGCAGTACTTC. Amino acid sequence: CASSLGGGYSEQYF.

This chain joins TRBV7-7 and TRBJ2-1; 8 bases are shared with TRBD2. CDR3 length: 15 amino acids. CDR1 and CDR2 (germline): SSHAT, FNYEAQ (reference sequence). The J segment lost 1 base and the V segment lost 5 bases, leaving 4 bases of the junction unmatched. DNA for the CDR3: TGTGCCAGCAGCCACTTAGCGGGATCCTACAATGAGCAGTTCTTC. This encodes CASSHLAGSYNEQFF.

This chain connects TRBV5-6 to TRBJ1-6; 12 bases line up with TRBD1. Looked up from germline, CDR1 is SGHDT and CDR2 is YYEEEE. The CDR3 runs 15 residues. The V segment lost 4 bases and the J segment 7 bases; nucleotides outside the gene matches: 3. In DNA form, the CDR3 reads TGTGCCAGCAGCCGGGACAGGGGGCAGAATTCACCCCTCCACTTT. Translated, it gives CASSRDRGQNSPLHF.

With regard to this clone: Germline is not matched at one junction end, which may reflect a read error. V gene TRBV5-1 combines with J gene TRBJ2-5; 16 bases are shared with TRBD2. Germline V gene data show CDR1 as SGHRS and CDR2 as YFSETQ. This CDR3 comprises 17 residues. The CDR3 nucleotides read TGCGCCAGCATCCCGGGACTAGCGGGAGGGAACCAAGAGACCCGGTACTTC. Its translation is CASIPGLAGGNQETRYF. Complete variable domain (other parts from reference TRBV5-1 and TRBJ2-5): KAGVTQTPRYLIKTRGQQVTLSCSPISGHRSVSWYQQTPGQGLQFLFEYFSETQRNKGNFPGRFSGRQFSNSRSEMNVSTLELGDSALYLCASIPGLAGGNQETRYFGPGTRLLVL.

The chain links TRBV29-1 to TRBJ2-7; 7 positions agree with TRBD1. The CDR3 covers 14 residues. The trim removed 6 bases at V and 3 bases at J, leaving 11 bases unmatched. The germline V gene encodes CDR1 SQVTM and CDR2 ANQGSEA. The CDR3 loop reads CSVMGQRSNYEQYF. CDR3 DNA: TGCAGCGTGATGGGACAGAGAAGCAACTACGAGCAGTACTTC.

The CDR3 bases are TGTGCCAGCTCACCGGGAGCGGAGAACACTGAAGCTTTCTTT. Translation: CASSPGAENTEAFF. The rearrangement uses TRBV18 and TRBJ1-1; D uncertain. Germline loops: CDR1 KGHSH, CDR2 LQKENI. With 3 bases removed from V and 1 base from J, the gap between germline ends came to 9 bases. The CDR3 totals 14 residues.

The CDR3 nucleotides are TGTGCCAGCAGTCCGAGACTTGGGTCTAGCGGGGGGCCTGGAGATACGCAGTATTTT. Its translation is CASSPRLGSSGGPGDTQYF. The chain uses TRBV27 and TRBJ2-3; 11 bases align to TRBD2. V lost 5 bases and J lost 5; bases outside the gene matches: 18. This CDR3 region has 19 residues. Germline V gene data show CDR1 as MNHEY and CDR2 as SMNVEV (reference sequence).

The chain is built from TRBV29-1 and TRBJ2-5, with 8 bases matching TRBD2. The CDR3 runs to 14 residues. The junction had 5 bases not matched to a gene; V was cut back by 5 bases and J by 0 bases. Germline V lookup: CDR1 SQVTM, CDR2 ANQGSEA. Here the CDR3 DNA reads TGCAGCGTTAAGACTAGCGTTTACCAAGAGACCCAGTACTTC. Translated: CSVKTSVYQETQYF.

The rearrangement joins TRBV7-9 to TRBJ1-2; D not certain. The ends were cut back, 7 bases at V and 6 bases at J, with 18 bases in the middle. Per the germline V gene, CDR1 is SEHNR and CDR2 is FQNEAQ (reference sequence). The CDR3 length is 14 residues. The CDR3 DNA sequence: TGTGCCAGCACCCGTCCTCGCGTCTTGAATGGCTACACCTTC. This translates into CASTRPRVLNGYTF.

The V and J genes are TRBV7-9 and TRBJ1-1; D not resolved. The length of the CDR3 is 13 residues. The V gene's germline CDR1 is SEHNR and CDR2 FQNEAQ (reference sequence). The V end was cut by 5 bases, the J end by 5 bases, with 12 bases between. The CDR3 coding sequence is TGTGCCAGCAGCGCTATTTTGACAACTGAAGCTTTCTTT. Translation gives CASSAILTTEAFF.

This chain connects TRBV6-5 to TRBJ1-1; unclear D gene. CDR1 is MNHEY and CDR2 is SVGAGI in the germline V gene. The V and J ends lost 5 bases and 5 bases respectively, with 12 bases between them. This CDR3 comprises 13 residues. The CDR3 sequence: CASSAEEGTEAFF. As DNA, the CDR3 is TGTGCCAGCAGTGCAGAGGAAGGAACTGAAGCTTTCTTT.

This clone was found a few times. The chain carries TRBV19 and TRBJ2-1; D is unclear. From germline, CDR1 is LNHDA and CDR2 SQIVND (reference sequence). The CDR3 sequence is 16 residues long. Trimming stripped 0 bases from V and 3 bases from J, with 12 bases between. The CDR3 sequence: CASSIDHQIYYNEQFF. For the CDR3, the DNA is TGTGCCAGTAGTATAGATCACCAGATATACTACAATGAGCAGTTCTTC.

The V gene is TRBV5-1, the J gene TRBJ1-2; 7 nucleotides align to TRBD1. The CDR3 sequence is 14 residues long. The ends lost 0 bases at V and 8 bases at J; junction bases unmatched: 7. Germline values: CDR1 SGHRS, CDR2 YFSETQ. Written as DNA, the CDR3 is TGCGCCAGCAGCTTGGTTGACAGGGAAGGGGGCTACACCTTC. Translation: CASSLVDREGGYTF.

This chain connects TRBV27 to TRBJ1-1; D is unresolved. CDR1 is MNHEY and CDR2 is SMNVEV in the germline V gene (reference sequence). V lost 0 bases and J 7 bases, leaving 9 bases between the germline ends. CDR3 size: 13 residues. CDR3 sequence reads: CASSLSGVGEAFF. CDR3 coding DNA: TGTGCCAGCAGTTTATCCGGGGTTGGTGAAGCTTTCTTT.

The rearrangement links TRBV5-1 to TRBJ1-3; 7 nucleotides line up with TRBD1. The CDR3 covers 17 residues. Germline CDR1 and CDR2: SGHRS and YFSETQ. After removal of 1 base from V and 0 bases from J, the junction contained 7 bases not matched to a gene. CDR3 bases: TGCGCCAGCAGCTTGTACCGGGACAGATCCTCTGGAAACACCATATATTTT. It specifies CASSLYRDRSSGNTIYF.